A selection of T cell receptor beta chains follows, all from one sample in a study of T cell responses to AZD1222 COVID-19 vaccine. Libraries were prepared by immunoSEQ multiplex PCR; TCRdb keeps only in-frame clonotypes and omits some of them. This table holds more than 85,000 clones, roughly 88% found once. The material was peripheral blood, obtained on day 0 of AZD1222 vaccination. These receptors all come from an adult in good health. The CDR3 runs from the conserved cysteine through the conserved F or W. A D gene is named only where the DNA matches it firmly. Only some rows state a clone size, as once, few, many or a class for expanded clones.

>TRBD2|TRBV6-7|.|TRBJ2-1
TGTGCCAGCAGTTACGCACTAGCGGGAGAGGCGTACTCCTACAATGAGCAGTTCTTC
CASSYALAGEAYSYNEQFF
>.|TRBV3-1/TRBV3-2|.|TRBJ1-3
TGTGCCAGCAGCCCAAAAGGAAACACCATATATTTT
CASSPKGNTIYF
>TRBD2|TRBV5-1|.|TRBJ2-5
TGCGCCAGCAGCGAAGGGACTAGTAAAGAGACCCAGTACTTC
CASSEGTSKETQYF
>TRBD1|TRBV5-1|few|TRBJ2-3
TGCGCCAGCAGCCGCAACCCAGGACAGGGCACAGATACGCAGTATTTT
CASSRNPGQGTDTQYF
>TRBD2|TRBV28|.|TRBJ2-3
TGTGCCAGCCAAGGGACTAGCGGGGACGCAGATACGCAGTATTTT
CASQGTSGDADTQYF
>TRBD1|TRBV5-1|.|TRBJ1-4
TGCGCCAGCAGCCACGGGGACAGTTCCTCGGGTGAAAAACTGTTTTTT
CASSHGDSSSGEKLFF
>TRBD2|TRBV10-2|.|TRBJ2-1
TGCGCCAGCAGTGGAACTAGCGGGAGGGTCAATGAGCAGTTCTTC
CASSGTSGRVNEQFF
>.|TRBV6-5|.|TRBJ1-5
TGTGCCAGCCTCCCGGCAGGTGATCAGCCCCAGCATTTT
CASLPAGDQPQHF
>.|TRBV4-1|.|TRBJ1-2
TGCGCCAGCAGCCAAGATAGCGGTTTGGTAGGGTCGCGGGGCTACACCTTC
CASSQDSGLVGSRGYTF
>.|TRBV18|.|TRBJ1-1
TGTGCCACCCTCAATGGGAACTCGAACACTGAAGCTTTCTTT
CATLNGNSNTEAFF
>TRBD2|TRBV29-1|.|TRBJ2-7
TGCAGCGTCGCCGGGACTAGCGGGAGTTACGAGCAGTACTTC
CSVAGTSGSYEQYF
>TRBD1|TRBV7-2|.|TRBJ2-2
TGTGCCAGCAGCGGCGGACAGGGGACCGGGGAGCTGTTTTTT
CASSGGQGTGELFF
>.|TRBV7-2|.|TRBJ1-5
TGTGCCAGCAGCTTAGTTTCCAATCAGCCCCAGCATTTT
CASSLVSNQPQHF
>.|TRBV2|.|TRBJ2-2
TGTGCCAGCAGTGGGGGCCGGAGTGCCGGGGAGCTGTTTTTT
CASSGGRSAGELFF
>.|TRBV5-6|.|TRBJ2-1
TGTGCCAGCAGCTTGGCCGCTAGCCGGACCTACAATGAGCAGTTCTTC
CASSLAASRTYNEQFF
>.|TRBV6-2/TRBV6-3|.|TRBJ1-2
TGTGCCAGCAGTCCCCCGGGGGCCCACTATGGCTACACCTTC
CASSPPGAHYGYTF
>.|TRBV27|.|TRBJ1-5
TGTGCCAGCAGTCCATGGGGGGGCAGGGGAAGTCAGCCCCAGCATTTT
CASSPWGGRGSQPQHF
>TRBD2|TRBV5-1|.|TRBJ2-7
TGCGCCAGCAGCTTGAATTCAGGCGGACTAGCGATTTACGAGCAGTACTTC
CASSLNSGGLAIYEQYF
>.|TRBV7-5|.|TRBJ1-3
TGTGCCAGAAGCTTAGAGCCCCTCAGGTCCTCTCTCTCTGGAAACACCATATATTTT
CARSLEPLRSSLSGNTIYF
>.|TRBV19|.|TRBJ2-2
TGTGCCAGTAGTTCCGCCAACAGGGTAGCCACCGGGGAGCTGTTTTTT
CASSSANRVATGELFF
>TRBD1|TRBV7-9|.|TRBJ2-2
TGTGCCAGCAGCTTAGAGGGGACAGCCCTCACCGGGGAGCTGTTTTTT
CASSLEGTALTGELFF
>.|TRBV4-1|.|TRBJ1-3
TGCGCCAGCAGCGAAGAGGGGATAGGCAGCTCTGGAAACACCATATATTTT
CASSEEGIGSSGNTIYF
>.|TRBV19|.|TRBJ2-1
TGTGCCAGTAGGCACGCAATTAAGCGTGAGCAGTTCTTC
CASRHAIKREQFF
>.|TRBV7-9|.|TRBJ2-3
TGTGCCAGCAGCTTAGAACTTACGGGCTCCGGGGCAGATACGCAGTATTTT
CASSLELTGSGADTQYF
>.|TRBV4-2|.|TRBJ1-5
TGTGCCAGCAGCCAAGAGGGGGGAGGTAGCAATCAGCCCCAGCATTTT
CASSQEGGGSNQPQHF
>.|TRBV21-1|few|TRBJ1-5
TGTGCCAGCAGCCGCCGGAGGGGGCGCAATCAGCCCCAGCATTTT
CASSRRRGRNQPQHF
>TRBD2|TRBV2|.|TRBJ2-7
TGTGCCAGCAGTGAGGCTAGCGGGACGTACTACGAGCAGTACTTC
CASSEASGTYYEQYF
>TRBD2|TRBV7-2|.|TRBJ2-7
TGTGCCAGCAGCATGACTAGCGGAGCGCCCTACGAGCAGTACTTC
CASSMTSGAPYEQYF
>.|TRBV6-6|.|TRBJ1-5
TGTGCCAGCAGTTACTCGACCTTAGTTAGCAATCAGCCCCAGCATTTT
CASSYSTLVSNQPQHF
>.|TRBV28|.|TRBJ1-4
TGTGCCAGCAGTTCCCCGGGGGGGACGTTTACCGAAAAACTGTTTTTT
CASSSPGGTFTEKLFF
>TRBD1|TRBV7-2|.|TRBJ2-1
TGTGCCAGCAGCTCCCTGGGACAGGGGTACAATGAGCAGTTCTTC
CASSSLGQGYNEQFF
>TRBD2|TRBV9|.|TRBJ2-6
TGTGCCAGCAGCGTAGGTTATGGGACTAGAGGCTCTGGGGCCAACGTCCTGACTTTC
CASSVGYGTRGSGANVLTF
>.|TRBV4-3|.|TRBJ1-4
TGCGCCAGCAGCGCCACCCCCACAACTAATGAAAAACTGTTTTTT
CASSATPTTNEKLFF
>TRBD1|TRBV28|once|TRBJ1-1
TGTGCCAGCAGTTACAGGGGAGTGCGGAACACTGAAGCTTTCTTT
CASSYRGVRNTEAFF
>.|TRBV12-3/TRBV12-4|.|TRBJ1-5
TGTGCCAGCAGTCCCGGGGCTGGTCAGCCCCAGCATTTT
CASSPGAGQPQHF
>.|TRBV2|.|TRBJ1-3
TGTGCCAGCAGTGAAGGATTGCAGGGGAAAACTGGAAACACCATATATTTT
CASSEGLQGKTGNTIYF